This TCR beta chain was identified in a study of STAT5B mutations in CD4+ large granular lymphocyte leukemia. The method was immunoSEQ multiplex PCR; TCRdb's version includes in-frame clones alone and lacks a portion of them. The sample contains more than 30,000 clones, about 78% of which appear only once. Deletions cut 6 bases from V and 1 base from J, with 20 bases between. The germline gives CDR1 LNHDA, CDR2 SQIVND (reference sequence). The CDR3 is 17 amino acids. The genes are TRBV19 and TRBJ2-3; perhaps TRBD1 as D (5 bases). The sequenced material came from CD4+ T cells from blood buffy coats. The sequence derives from a human donor in good health. The CDR3 DNA follows: TGTGCCAGTAGGAAGGCAGGGTGGTTCGTTGGCACAGATACGCAGTATTTT. Its translation: CASRKAGWFVGTDTQYF.